The following is a T cell receptor (beta chain) sequence with its context. Its target is not known. This specimen belongs to a study of T cells in Graves' hyperthyroidism and ophthalmopathy. V was clipped by 1 base and J by 4 bases, with 16 bases between them. CDR1 is SEHNR, CDR2 FQNEAQ, per germline (reference sequence). This CDR3 spans 17 amino acids. Amplification of TCR beta CDR3 regions was performed using RNA transcripts as template. A set of HTBI primers served as the primers for a first-round RT-PCR of the TCR CDR3. TCRdb reprocessed the multiplex PCR reads with MiXCR, giving one entry per CDR3 protein. The sample includes about 210,000 distinct CDR3 sequences, over 15% of them seen just once. Study-level findings and limits: Most thyroid clonotypes that were expanded above 0.001 also turned up in blood.

Exclusion of a patient resulted from uncontrolled infection, other autoimmune disease, pregnancy or lactation. In making diagnoses, clinical symptoms, serum thyroxine and TRAb, thyroid ultrasound and orbital computed tomography were all used. The sample consisted of blood. The sequence derives from a man between 50 and 59 years old with Graves' hyperthyroidism. The V call is TRBV7-9, the J call TRBJ2-2; D is possibly TRBD1 or TRBD2 (5 bases each). CDR3 region: CASSLVGTPRGTGELFF. DNA of the CDR3: TGTGCCAGCAGCTTAGTAGGGACCCCGAGGGGCACCGGGGAGCTGTTTTTT.